This section outlines one TCR beta chain sequence together with its context. The antigen is not known. CDR3 size: 15 residues. Germline V gene lookup returns CDR1 SEHNR and CDR2 FQNEAQ (reference sequence). The germline V and J ends were trimmed by 4 bases and 4 bases, with 13 bases remaining between them. The data originate from a study of T-cell memory formation after mild COVID-19. Overall study: TCR clusters mostly belonged to single donors.

Each CDR3 protein gets one entry after TCRdb re-called the 5' RACE reads with MiXCR. The table has about half a million distinct CDR3 sequences, 15% to 20% seen once. Study conclusions and caveats: Within pre-infection memory, some responding clones were found, suggesting cross-reactive memory joined.

The receptor was derived from an adult woman who had mild COVID-19 (a few samples of this study predate the infection). Cell type and time point are not known. The specimen was PBMCs or a T cell subset sorted from them (not recorded which). The chain joins TRBV7-9 to TRBJ2-2, with D possibly being TRBD1 or TRBD2 (5 bases each). The CDR3 reads CASSSIRGPTGELFF. The DNA of the CDR3 is TGTGCCAGCAGCTCAATACGGGGCCCCACCGGGGAGCTGTTTTTT.